This T cell receptor beta chain was observed in a study of T cells in women clearing cervical HPV infection. Study conclusions and caveats: CIN3+ cases had significantly higher TCR richness than controls; evenness did not differ.

Germline assignment: CDR1 LNHDA and CDR2 SQIVND (reference sequence). V trimming: 5 bases; J trimming: 6 bases; junction bases outside the gene matches: 9. The CDR3 runs to 15 residues. Remarks on this clone: No antigen is known for it. Read sequence stops 3 residues before the CDR3 end, and the germline J gene provides the missing end.

The protocol was immunoSEQ multiplex PCR, while the TCRdb copy is restricted to in-frame clones and leaves out a portion. This repertoire comprises fewer than 35,000 clones; its ten largest clones make up about 6.8%. J is TRBJ1-4 and V is TRBV19, with TRBD1 matching over 7 bases. The TCR was taken from a woman between 18 and 69 years old with a cervical HPV16 infection that either progressed to CIN3+ or cleared (not recorded which). Sequenced sample: blood buffy coat. The sequenced part of the CDR3 DNA is TGTGCCAGTAGTTCGTACAGGGGATTGGATGAAAAA. Translating gives CASSSYRGLDEK. Given in full, the CDR3 is CASSSYRGLDEKLFF. Drawing the rest from reference TRBV19 and TRBJ1-4, the complete variable domain is DGGITQSPKYLFRKEGQNVTLSCEQNLNHDAMYWYRQDPGQGLRLIYYSQIVNDFQKGDIAEGYSVSREKKESFPLTVTSAQKNPTAFYLCASSSYRGLDEKLFFGSGTQLSVL.